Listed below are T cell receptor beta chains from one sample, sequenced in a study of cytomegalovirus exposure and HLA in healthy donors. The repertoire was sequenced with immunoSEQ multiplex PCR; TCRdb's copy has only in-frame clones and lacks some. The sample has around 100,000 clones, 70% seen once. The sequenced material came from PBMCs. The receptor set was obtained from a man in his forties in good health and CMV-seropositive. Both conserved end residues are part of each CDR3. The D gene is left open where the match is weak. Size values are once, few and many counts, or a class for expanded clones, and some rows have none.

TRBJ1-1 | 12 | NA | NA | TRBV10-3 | CATQRANTEAFF | TGTGCCACTCAGCGTGCCAACACTGAAGCTTTCTTT
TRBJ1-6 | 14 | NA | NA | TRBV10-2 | CASRWGGGNSPLHF | TGCGCCAGCAGGTGGGGTGGAGGTAATTCACCCCTCCACTTT
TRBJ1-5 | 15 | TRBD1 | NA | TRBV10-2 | CASSDRTGYRQPQHF | TGCGCCAGCAGTGATCGGACAGGGTATCGTCAGCCCCAGCATTTT
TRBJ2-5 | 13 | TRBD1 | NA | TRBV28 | CASNQGAEETQYF | TGTGCCAGCAACCAGGGGGCAGAAGAGACCCAGTACTTC
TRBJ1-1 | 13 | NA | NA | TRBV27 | CASSLDLGTEAFF | TGTGCCAGCAGTCTCGACTTGGGCACTGAAGCTTTCTTT
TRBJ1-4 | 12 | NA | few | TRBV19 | CASRRFNEKLFF | TGTGCCAGTCGGAGGTTTAATGAAAAACTGTTTTTT
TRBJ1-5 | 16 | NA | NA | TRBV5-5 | CASSLGTGVSNQPQHF | TGTGCCAGCAGCTTGGGGACTGGGGTGAGCAATCAGCCCCAGCATTTT
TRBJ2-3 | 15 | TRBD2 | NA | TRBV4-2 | CASRHTSGYTDTQYF | TGTGCCAGCAGGCATACTAGCGGCTACACAGATACGCAGTATTTT
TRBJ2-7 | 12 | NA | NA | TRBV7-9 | CSSSLARDEQYF | TGTTCCAGCAGCTTAGCCCGAGACGAGCAGTACTTC
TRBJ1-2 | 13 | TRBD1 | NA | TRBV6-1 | CASSEDRTYGYTF | TGTGCCAGCAGTGAGGACAGGACCTATGGCTACACCTTC
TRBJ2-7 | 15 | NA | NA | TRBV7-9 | CASSEAGTRVYEQYF | TGTGCCAGCAGCGAAGCCGGGACAAGAGTCTACGAGCAGTACTTC
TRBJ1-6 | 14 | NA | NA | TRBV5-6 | CASSLDPGGSPLHF | TGTGCCAGCAGCTTGGACCCAGGAGGGTCACCCCTCCACTTT
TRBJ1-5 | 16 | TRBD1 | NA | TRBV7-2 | CASSLPGQGRNQPQHF | TGTGCCAGCAGCTTACCAGGACAGGGACGTAATCAGCCCCAGCATTTT
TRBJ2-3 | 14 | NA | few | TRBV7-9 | CASSLARSTDTQYF | TGTGCCAGCAGCTTAGCCAGAAGCACAGATACGCAGTATTTT
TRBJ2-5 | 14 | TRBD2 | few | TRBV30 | CAWSAGGPLETQYF | TGTGCCTGGAGTGCGGGAGGGCCTTTAGAGACCCAGTACTTC
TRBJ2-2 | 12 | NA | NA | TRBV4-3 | CASSHMTGELFF | TGCGCCAGCAGCCATATGACCGGGGAGCTGTTTTTT
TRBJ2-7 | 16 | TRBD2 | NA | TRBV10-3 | CAISWGLAGGRKEQYF | TGTGCCATCAGCTGGGGACTAGCGGGAGGACGAAAGGAGCAGTACTTC
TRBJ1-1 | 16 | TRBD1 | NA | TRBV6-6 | CASSPLQGVGNTEAFF | TGTGCCAGCAGTCCCCTCCAGGGGGTAGGGAACACTGAAGCTTTCTTT
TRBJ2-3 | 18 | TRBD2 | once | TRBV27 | CASSLLAFGGRMEDTQYF | TGTGCCAGCAGTTTATTAGCTTTTGGCGGGAGGATGGAAGATACGCAGTATTTT
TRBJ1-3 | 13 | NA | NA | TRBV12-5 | CASGLSGGNTIYF | TGTGCTAGTGGTTTGTCAGGGGGAAACACCATATATTTT
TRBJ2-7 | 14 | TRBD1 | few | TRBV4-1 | CASSLSGTGGEQYF | TGCGCCAGCAGCCTATCCGGGACAGGTGGCGAGCAGTACTTC
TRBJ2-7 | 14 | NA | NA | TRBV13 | CASSLSDSVYEQYF | TGTGCCAGCAGCTTAAGTGACAGTGTATACGAGCAGTACTTC
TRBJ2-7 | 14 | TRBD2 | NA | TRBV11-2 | CASSPPAGVYEQYF | TGTGCCAGCAGCCCTCCAGCGGGAGTCTACGAGCAGTACTTC
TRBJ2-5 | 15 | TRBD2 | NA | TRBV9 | CASSDRLAGGETQYF | TGTGCCAGCAGCGACCGACTAGCGGGAGGAGAGACCCAGTACTTC
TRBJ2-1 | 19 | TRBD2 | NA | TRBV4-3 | CASSQGWSLAGVSYNEQFF | TGCGCCAGCAGCCAAGGTTGGAGCCTAGCGGGTGTCTCCTACAATGAGCAGTTCTTC
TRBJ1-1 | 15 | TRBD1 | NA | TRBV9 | CASSVDRGMNTEAFF | TGTGCCAGCAGCGTGGACAGGGGGATGAACACTGAAGCTTTCTTT
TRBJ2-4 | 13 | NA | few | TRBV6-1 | CASSEPGVDIQYF | TGTGCCAGCAGTGAACCAGGGGTGGACATTCAGTACTTC